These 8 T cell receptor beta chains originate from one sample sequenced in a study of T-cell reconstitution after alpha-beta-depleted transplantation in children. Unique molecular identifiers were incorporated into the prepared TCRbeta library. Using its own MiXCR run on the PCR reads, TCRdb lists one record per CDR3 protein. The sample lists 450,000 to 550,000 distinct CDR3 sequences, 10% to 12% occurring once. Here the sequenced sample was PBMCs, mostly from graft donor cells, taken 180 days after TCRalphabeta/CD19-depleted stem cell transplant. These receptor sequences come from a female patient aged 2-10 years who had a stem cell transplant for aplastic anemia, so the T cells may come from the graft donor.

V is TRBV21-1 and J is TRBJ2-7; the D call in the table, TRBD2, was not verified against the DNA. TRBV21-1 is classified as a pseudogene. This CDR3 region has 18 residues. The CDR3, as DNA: TGTGCCACCAGCAAATCTCCCTCGAGGAGTAGTTTCCCCTACGAGCAGTACGTC. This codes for CATSKSPSRSSFPYEQYV.

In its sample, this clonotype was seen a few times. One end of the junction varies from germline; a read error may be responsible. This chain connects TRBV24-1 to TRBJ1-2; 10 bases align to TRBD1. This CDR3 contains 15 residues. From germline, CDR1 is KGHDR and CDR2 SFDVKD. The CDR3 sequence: CATSDLSGTGVDKEF. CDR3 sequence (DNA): TGTGCCACCAGTGATCTCTCCGGGACAGGGGTCGACAAAGAATTC.

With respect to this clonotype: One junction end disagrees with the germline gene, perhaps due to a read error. The DNA of the CDR3 is TGTGCCAGCACCTTGTACGGCAGGGCACCTTATAGCAATCAGCCCCAGCATTTT. Translated, it gives CASTLYGRAPYSNQPQHF. The V gene is TRBV5-6, the J gene TRBJ1-5, with D possibly being TRBD1 (5 bases). The CDR3 covers 18 residues. The germline V gene has CDR1 SGHDT and CDR2 YYEEEE.

The CDR3 sequence is CASSQTGPYEQYV. The DNA for the CDR3 is TGTGCCAGCAGCCAGACAGGGCCCTACGAGCAGTACGTC. The chain combines TRBV12-3 or TRBV12-4 with TRBJ2-7; 7 bases line up with TRBD1. Trimming cost V 6 bases and J 2 bases; bases outside gene matches: 4. The CDR3 is 13 amino acids.

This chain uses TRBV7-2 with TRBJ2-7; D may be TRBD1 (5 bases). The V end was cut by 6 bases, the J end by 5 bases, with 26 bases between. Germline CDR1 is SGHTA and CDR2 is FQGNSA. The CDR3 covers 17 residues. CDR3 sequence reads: CASSLMIVGQGGDEQYF. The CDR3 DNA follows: TGTGCCAGCAGTCTGATGATTGTCGGGCAGGGTGGCGACGAGCAGTACTTC.

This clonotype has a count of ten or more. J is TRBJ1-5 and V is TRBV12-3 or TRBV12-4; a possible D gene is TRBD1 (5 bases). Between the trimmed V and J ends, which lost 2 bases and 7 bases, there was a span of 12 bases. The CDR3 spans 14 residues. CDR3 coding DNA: TGTGCCAGCAGTTTAAAGTCAGGGAACCAGCCCCAGCATTTT. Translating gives CASSLKSGNQPQHF.

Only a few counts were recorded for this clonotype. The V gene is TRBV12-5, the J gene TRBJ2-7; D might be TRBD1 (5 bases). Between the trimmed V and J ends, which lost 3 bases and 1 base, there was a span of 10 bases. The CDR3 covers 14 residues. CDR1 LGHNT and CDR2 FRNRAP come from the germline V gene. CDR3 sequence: CASGFGAISYEQYV. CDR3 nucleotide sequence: TGTGCTAGTGGTTTTGGGGCGATTTCCTACGAGCAGTACGTC.

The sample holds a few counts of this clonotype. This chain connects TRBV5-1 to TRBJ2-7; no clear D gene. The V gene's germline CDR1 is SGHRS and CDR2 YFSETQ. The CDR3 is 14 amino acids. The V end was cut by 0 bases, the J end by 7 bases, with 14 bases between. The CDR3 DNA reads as TGCGCCAGCAGCTTGGCCTCCCGTTATCGGGAGCAGTACGTC. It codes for CASSLASRYREQYV.